These 10 T cell receptor beta chains were all obtained from the same sample, sequenced in a study of blood T cell repertoires in COVID-19. Sequencing used immunoSEQ multiplex PCR; TCRdb keeps in-frame clones, though not all of them. The data hold 250,000 to 300,000 clones, with approximately 82% observed a single time. Input material: peripheral blood. The source is a man aged 55 to 70 who had recovered from COVID-19.

The gene calls are TRBV28 and TRBJ1-5, with D perhaps matching TRBD1 (6 bases). The V gene lost 6 bases and the J gene lost 4 bases, with 13 bases spanning the gap. Looked up from germline, CDR1 is MDHEN and CDR2 is SYDVKM. The CDR3 extends over 14 amino acids. The CDR3 sequence is CASRQGHNNQPQHF. The CDR3 DNA sequence: TGTGCCAGCAGGCAGGGACACAATAATCAGCCCCAGCATTTT.

This clone has more than one count but fewer than ten. The V call is TRBV7-2, the J call TRBJ2-2; D remains ambiguous. V lost 4 bases and J lost 6, with 9 bases in between. The CDR3 spans 13 residues. CDR1 and CDR2 from the germline V gene are SGHTA and FQGNSA. The chain's CDR3 is CASSSQRAGELFF. Here the CDR3 DNA reads TGTGCCAGCAGCTCCCAACGGGCCGGGGAGCTGTTTTTT. Looking up the rest from reference TRBV7-2 and TRBJ2-2 gives the full variable domain: GAGVSQSPSNKVTEKGKDVELRCDPISGHTALYWYRQSLGQGLEFLIYFQGNSAPDKSGLPSDRFSAERTGGSVSTLTIQRTQQEDSAVYLCASSSQRAGELFFGEGSRLTVL.

The table lists this clone with a few counts. This chain uses TRBV7-8 with TRBJ1-5, with TRBD1 matching 8 bases. This CDR3 region has 15 residues. After removal of 1 base from V and 5 bases from J, the junction contained 4 bases not matched to a gene. Per the germline V gene, CDR1 is SGHVS and CDR2 is FQNEAQ. Here the CDR3 reads CASSLGQGAYQPQHF. In DNA, the CDR3 is TGTGCCAGCAGCTTAGGGCAGGGGGCCTATCAGCCCCAGCATTTT.

The chain employs TRBV14 and TRBJ1-6; the D gene is possibly TRBD1 (5 bases). The CDR3 totals 15 residues. Germline V lookup: CDR1 SGHDN, CDR2 FVKESK. V lost 1 base and J 7 bases, leaving 11 bases between the germline ends. The CDR3: CASSQVGAGNSPLHF. DNA for the CDR3: TGTGCCAGCAGCCAAGTAGGGGCAGGGAATTCACCCCTCCACTTT.

This chain joins TRBV2 and TRBJ1-5; 11 bases agree with TRBD1. The CDR3 loop spans 16 amino acids. V shed 4 bases and J 6 bases; nucleotides not matched to a gene: 8. CDR1 and CDR2 from the germline V gene are SNHLY and FYNNEI. The CDR3 loop is CASSGLGGTGGQPQHF. The DNA for the CDR3 is TGTGCCAGCAGTGGGCTTGGGGGGACAGGGGGTCAGCCCCAGCATTTT.

The rearrangement links TRBV6-5 to TRBJ1-1, with a weak D call TRBD1 (5 bases). Germline CDR1 and CDR2: MNHEY and SVGAGI. This CDR3 is built from 12 residues. Deletions cut 5 bases from V and 4 bases from J, with 8 bases between. As DNA, the CDR3 is TGTGCCAGCAGTAGGGGCAGCACTGAAGCTTTCTTT. It encodes CASSRGSTEAFF.

In its sample, this clone was seen once. This chain uses TRBV11-2 with TRBJ2-7, with D possibly TRBD2 on 6 matching bases. The V gene lost 1 base and the J gene lost 3 bases, with 13 bases spanning the gap. This CDR3 is built from 15 residues. Germline CDR1 SGHAT, CDR2 FQNNGV. The CDR3 coding sequence is TGTGCCAGCAGCTTAGTCTCCAGGGAGGTCTACGAGCAGTACTTC. Residues: CASSLVSREVYEQYF.

The chain has TRBV4-2 and TRBJ2-2, with no clear D. This CDR3 has 15 residues. The ends were cut back, 1 base at V and 7 bases at J, with 13 bases in the middle. Germline CDR1 is LGHNA and CDR2 is YNFKEQ. The CDR3 coding sequence is TGTGCCAGCAGCCAAGCCCCTCGAAATAGCGGGGAGCTGTTTTTT. Its translation is CASSQAPRNSGELFF.

This rearrangement joins TRBV7-8 to TRBJ2-1; 9 bases line up with TRBD2. Germline assignment: CDR1 SGHVS and CDR2 FQNEAQ. The ends lost 1 base at V and 4 bases at J; junction bases unmatched: 8. There are 17 residues in the CDR3. The CDR3 region is CASSLGTGLAEYNEQFF. The CDR3 DNA reads TGTGCCAGCAGCTTAGGAACGGGACTAGCAGAATACAATGAGCAGTTCTTC. The whole variable domain, filled in from reference TRBV7-8 and TRBJ2-1, reads GAGVSQSPRYKVAKRGQDVALRCDPISGHVSLFWYQQALGQGPEFLTYFQNEAQLDKSGLPSDRFFAERPEGSVSTLKIQRTQQEDSAVYLCASSLGTGLAEYNEQFFGPGTRLTVL.

The V gene is TRBV27, the J gene TRBJ1-6, with 7 bases matching TRBD1. The trim removed 5 bases at V and 4 bases at J, leaving 8 bases unmatched. Germline values: CDR1 MNHEY, CDR2 SMNVEV (reference sequence). CDR3 length equals 16 residues. The CDR3 sequence: CASSNRDSRYNSPLHF. CDR3 sequence (DNA): TGTGCCAGCAGTAACCGGGACAGTCGGTATAATTCACCCCTCCACTTT.